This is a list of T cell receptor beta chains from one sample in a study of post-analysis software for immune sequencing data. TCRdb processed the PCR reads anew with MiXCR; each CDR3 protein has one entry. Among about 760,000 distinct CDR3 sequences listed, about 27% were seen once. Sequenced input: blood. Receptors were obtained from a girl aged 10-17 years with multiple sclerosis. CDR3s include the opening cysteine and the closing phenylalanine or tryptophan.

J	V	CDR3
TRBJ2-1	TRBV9	CASSVEGAALEQFF
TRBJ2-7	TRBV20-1	CSATPGQGPYEQYF
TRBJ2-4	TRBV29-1	CSVVTSGAKNIQYF
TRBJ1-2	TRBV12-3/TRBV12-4	CASRVGRTHGYTF
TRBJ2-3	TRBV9	CASSEGPTDTQYF
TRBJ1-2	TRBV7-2	CASSRDQTGYTF
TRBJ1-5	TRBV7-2	CASSLARTGGNQPQHF
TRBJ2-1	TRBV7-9	CASSPGVPNEQFF
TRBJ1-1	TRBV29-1	CSVEETVNTEAFF
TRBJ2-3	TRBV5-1	CASSRQWGDGDTQYF
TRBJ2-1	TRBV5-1	CASSFGVAGLSSYNEQFF
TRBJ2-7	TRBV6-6	CASSYSNIPENEQYF
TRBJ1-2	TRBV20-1	CSAGDTEDSYGYTF
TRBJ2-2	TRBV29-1	CSVRTGRNTGELFF
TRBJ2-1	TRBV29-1	CSVGGGTYNEQFF
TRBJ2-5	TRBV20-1	CSARGQRGAQETQYF
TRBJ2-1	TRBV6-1	CASLSGGLAGVWYNEQFF
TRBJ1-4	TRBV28	CASSLRQGGYNEKLFF
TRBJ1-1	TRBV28	CASRELGNTEAFF
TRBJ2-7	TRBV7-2	CASSSGGVMSSYEQYF
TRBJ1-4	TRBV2	CASGGRKLFF
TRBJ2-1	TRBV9	CASSVAENYNEQFF
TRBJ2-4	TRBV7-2	CASSLDKGQGIQYF
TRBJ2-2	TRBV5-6	CASSGVSAGANTGELFF
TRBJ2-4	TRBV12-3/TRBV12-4	CASSSSVRGLMWEQYF
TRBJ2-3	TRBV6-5	CASSYSMGGSSTDTQYF
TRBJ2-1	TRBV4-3	CASSQDIGTSVYNEQFF
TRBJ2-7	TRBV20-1	CSALIPGLAPYEQYF
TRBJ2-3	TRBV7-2	CASSLARRLAGVTDTQYF
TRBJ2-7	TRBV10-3	CAISEGQDGPYEQYF
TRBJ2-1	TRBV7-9	CASSLVGGRQSSYNEQFF
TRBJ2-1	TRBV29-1	CSVDLHEQFF
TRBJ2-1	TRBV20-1	CSARGQGTREFF
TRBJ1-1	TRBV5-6	CASRISDRGNTEAFF
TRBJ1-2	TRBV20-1	CSANPGYTF
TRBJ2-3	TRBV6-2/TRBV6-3	CASRETQTGQSKDTQYF
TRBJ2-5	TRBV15	CATSRDPRGLADQETQYF
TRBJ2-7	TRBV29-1	CSVAGTASYEQYF
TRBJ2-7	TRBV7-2	CASSPRTSLAYEQYF
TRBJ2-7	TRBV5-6	CASSSATGSFFYEQYF
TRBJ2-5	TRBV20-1	CSATDRGRQTQYF